A selection of T cell receptor beta chains follows, all from one sample in a study of blood T cell repertoires in COVID-19. TCRdb's copy holds only in-frame clones and misses some; the assay was immunoSEQ multiplex PCR. The sample records about 90,000 clones, 85% to 95% being singletons. The sample was peripheral blood. The receptor set was obtained from a woman aged 55-69 years with active COVID-19. CDR3s leave out the opening cysteine and the closing phenylalanine or tryptophan. Each record gives: V gene, CDR3 protein.

TRBV6-2/TRBV6-3	ASSYSTVVFYGYT
TRBV4-1	ASKPGASGLETQY
TRBV5-1	ASSLTTGGFGYT
TRBV6-5	ASSPLGGSPLH
TRBV5-4	ASSLEGTPYGYT
TRBV7-2	ASSPGGTGVYEQY
TRBV19	ASIFQGEQF
TRBV7-9	ASSLGQGTSNTEAF
TRBV18	ASSPTTGDSNQPQH
TRBV18	ASSRGTSNYNEQF
TRBV2	ASSPRGTNEKLF
TRBV24-1	ATSGISGLPSYNEQF
TRBV10-3	AISESRDIERAF
TRBV19	ATQRSYNEQF
TRBV7-6	ASSLLSQGNTEAF
TRBV4-3	ASSQRTSGYTDTQY
TRBV6-6	ASTPWDRGNSAF
TRBV3-1/TRBV3-2	ASSQVQETQY
TRBV15	ATSRNRQGALANTEAF
TRBV5-4	ASSSTGTGYNEQF
TRBV7-9	ASSLNERVQGHEKLF
TRBV19	ASTNYGTANSYEQY
TRBV4-1	ASSRGDRSSYNEQF